This paragraph covers one T cell receptor (beta chain) sequence. The target of this receptor is not known. Base qualities are missing; no much larger clone stands one base away. The V end gives up 7 bases and the J end 12 bases, leaving 14 bases in the junction not matched to a gene. CDR1 and CDR2 are read off the germline V gene as SNHLY and FYNNEI. The CDR3, from cysteine to phenylalanine, totals 15 residues. The entry retains the CDR3 DNA only, 45 bases that are in frame from base 1. The record originates from a study of blood T cell repertoires in COVID-19 (dated by TCRdb to the early 2020s). For the wider study: Samples covering the acute and convalescent phases of COVID-19 were provided by collaborators in the United States, Italy and Spain. The material from the prospective study consisted of cDNA or gDNA derived from T cells, B-cell-depleted T cells, or PBMCs. Subjects who had been exposed to COVID-19, were actively infected with it, or had recovered from it provided the deeply sampled blood TCRbeta repertoires that made up the dataset. The repertoires were made available in a free public database intended to serve as a resource for research on the immune response to SARS-CoV-2. Samples came from the ongoing ImmuneRACE study (first 160 participants) plus 1,254 subjects from 6 global collaborators. Nearly every sample came with metadata listing a de-identified subject ID, COVID-19 status, age in years and sex. Where available, HLA class I and class II types were obtained from metadata supplied by the sample provider rather than from assay-based typing. General study outcomes and caveats: The quantity of clinical and demographic metadata differed by source and by participant and was supplied without curation.

Whole blood was collected in K2EDTA tubes by collaborating institutions according to the institutions' own protocols. Collaborator samples were shipped for TCRbeta analysis as frozen whole blood, isolated PBMCs, or DNA extracted from either sample type. The immunoSEQ Assay, a bias-controlled multiplex PCR, was used to amplify TCRbeta CDR3 regions from genomic DNA. The study's processing was this. The number of nucleated cells in each sample was estimated from the amplification of reference gene primers within the assay. To quantify the absolute abundance of each unique TCRbeta CDR3 rearrangement, sequence reads were collapsed and filtered. For each sample, productive Simpson clonality was calculated as the square root of Simpson's diversity index across productive rearrangements. As stored in TCRdb, this immuneACCESS dataset retains in-frame rearrangements with V and J assigned. A fraction of the clones does not appear; measured against another copy, unresolved V genes explain less than half of the discrepancy, and the remainder lacks a known reason. V and J calls and clone size are copied from that table; D and trimming were computed from the DNA. This sample is represented by approximately 230,000 clones; roughly 87% of them were singletons. The top ten clones comprise roughly 3.1% of the sample.

The clonotype comes from a man aged 18-30 years with active or convalescent COVID-19. The V gene is TRBV2 and the J gene is TRBJ2-1, and TRBD2 matches 11 of the central bases. The specimen was peripheral blood. The CDR3 region has the sequence CASTAGTSGPWGQFF. The nucleotide sequence is TGTGCCAGCACCGCCGGGACTAGCGGCCCGTGGGGGCAGTTCTTC.